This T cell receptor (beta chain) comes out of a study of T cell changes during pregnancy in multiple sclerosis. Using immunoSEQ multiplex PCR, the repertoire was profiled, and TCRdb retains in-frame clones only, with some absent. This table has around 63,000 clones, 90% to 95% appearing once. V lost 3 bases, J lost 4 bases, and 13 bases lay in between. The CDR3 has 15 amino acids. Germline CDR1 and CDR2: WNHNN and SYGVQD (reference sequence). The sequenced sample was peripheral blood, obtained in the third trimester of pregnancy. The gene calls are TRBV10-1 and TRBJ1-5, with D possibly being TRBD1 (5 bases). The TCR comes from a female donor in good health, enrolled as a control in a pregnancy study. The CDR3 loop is CASSDEQVENQPQHF. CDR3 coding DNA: TGCGCCAGCAGTGACGAACAGGTAGAGAATCAGCCCCAGCATTTT.